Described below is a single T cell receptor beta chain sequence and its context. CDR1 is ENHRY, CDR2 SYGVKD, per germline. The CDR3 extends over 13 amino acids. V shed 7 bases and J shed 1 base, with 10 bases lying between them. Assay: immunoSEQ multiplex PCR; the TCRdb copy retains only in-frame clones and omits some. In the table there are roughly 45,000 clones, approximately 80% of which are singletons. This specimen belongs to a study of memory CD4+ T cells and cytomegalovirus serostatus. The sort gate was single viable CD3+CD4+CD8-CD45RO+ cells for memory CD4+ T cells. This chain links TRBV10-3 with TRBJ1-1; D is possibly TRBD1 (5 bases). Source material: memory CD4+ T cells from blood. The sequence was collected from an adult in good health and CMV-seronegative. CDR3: CAIKATGNTEAFF. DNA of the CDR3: TGTGCCATCAAAGCTACAGGGAACACTGAAGCTTTCTTT.